One sample yielded the 30 T cell receptor beta chains listed below, sequenced in a study of T cell clones after liver transplantation. Sequencing was performed with immunoSEQ multiplex PCR; in TCRdb, only in-frame clones are kept and a portion is missing. The top ten hold roughly 0.6% of the sample, which has about 78,000 clones, around 80% seen once. Specimen: CD4+ T cells from blood, collected before liver transplant. Receptors originate from a human donor who received a liver transplant.

This chain joins TRBV2 and TRBJ2-7; TRBD1 might be the D (6 bases). Between the trimmed V and J ends, which lost 2 bases and 5 bases, there was a span of 10 bases. Germline V gives CDR1 SNHLY, CDR2 FYNNEI. This CDR3 has 13 amino acids. The CDR3 nucleotides read TGTGCCAGCAGTGAACAGGGGCCTGACGAGCAGTACTTC. Protein: CASSEQGPDEQYF.

In this sample, this clone turned up once. The chain employs TRBV7-2 and TRBJ1-2; TRBD1 might be the D (5 bases). The V gene's germline CDR1 is SGHTA and CDR2 FQGNSA. The CDR3 spans 13 residues. Trimming left V 2 bases short and J 8 bases short, with 12 bases between. In DNA form, the CDR3 reads TGTGCCAGCAGCTTACAGGGTCTCGGGGGCTACACCTTC. It specifies CASSLQGLGGYTF.

This sequence joins TRBV11-1 and TRBJ1-3, with D unresolved. Per germline, CDR1 SGHAT and CDR2 FQDESV (reference sequence). The CDR3 spans 14 residues. The germline V and J ends were trimmed by 4 bases and 0 bases, with 7 bases remaining between them. The chain's CDR3 is CASSSGVSGNTIYF. In DNA form, the CDR3 reads TGTGCCAGCAGCTCGGGAGTCTCTGGAAACACCATATATTTT.

CDR3 protein: CASSSVAGGPGEQYF. Written as DNA, the CDR3 is TGTGCCAGCAGCTCGGTAGCGGGAGGGCCGGGAGAGCAGTACTTC. The rearrangement joins TRBV5-4 to TRBJ2-7, with 11 bases lining up with TRBD2. The V segment lost 3 bases and the J segment 7 bases; nucleotides outside the gene matches: 9. Germline CDR1 reads SGHNT; CDR2 reads YYREEE (reference sequence). The CDR3 covers 15 residues.

This clone was found once. The V call is TRBV9, the J call TRBJ1-1; no firm D call. Trimming pared 2 bases from V and 2 bases from J, leaving 7 bases between. From germline, CDR1 is SGDLS and CDR2 YYNGEE. This CDR3 region has 13 residues. The CDR3 nucleotides read TGTGCCAGCAGCGTTACAGCAAACACTGAAGCTTTCTTT. As protein: CASSVTANTEAFF.

Here the CDR3 reads CATSRGDRVAQPQHF. The CDR3 bases are TGTGCCACCAGCAGAGGGGACAGGGTCGCACAGCCCCAGCATTTT. This chain connects TRBV15 to TRBJ1-5; 9 bases match TRBD1. The germline V gene has CDR1 LNHNV and CDR2 YYDKDF (reference sequence). The CDR3 length is 15 residues. The V gene end was trimmed by 1 base and the J gene end by 7 bases; junction bases not matched to a gene: 5.

V usage is TRBV6-5 and J usage is TRBJ1-5; tentatively, D is TRBD1 (6 bases). CDR3 length: 15 residues. Trimming stripped 6 bases from V and 3 bases from J, with 15 bases between. CDR1 is MNHEY and CDR2 is SVGAGI in the germline V gene. As DNA, the CDR3 is TGTGCCAGCAGGGGCCCGGGGGCAAACAATCAGCCCCAGCATTTT. Protein: CASRGPGANNQPQHF.

The chain uses TRBV30 and TRBJ2-7, with 7 bases identical to TRBD2. This CDR3 is built from 13 residues. Per the germline V gene, CDR1 is GTSNPN and CDR2 is SVGIG (reference sequence). Trimming at V came to 8 bases and at J to 1 base, leaving 8 bases not matched to a gene. As DNA, the CDR3 is TGTGCCAGGGACCGGGAGGATTCCTACGAGCAGTACTTC. It yields the protein CARDREDSYEQYF. The variable domain in full, with the rest retrieved from reference TRBV30 and TRBJ2-7, is SQTIHQWPATLVQPVGSPLSLECTVEGTSNPNLYWYRQAAGRGLQLLFYSVGIGQISSEVPQNLSASRPQDRQFILSSKKLLLSDSGFYLCARDREDSYEQYFGPGTRLTVT.

The chain carries TRBV7-9 and TRBJ1-2; D is possibly TRBD1 (6 bases). CDR3 length: 15 residues. The V end lost 4 bases, the J end lost 4 bases, and 16 bases lay between the germline ends. In germline, CDR1 is SEHNR, CDR2 FQNEAQ (reference sequence). The DNA for the CDR3 is TGTGCCAGCAGCTCTTCGGACAGACGGGGCTATGGCTACACCTTC. Its translation is CASSSSDRRGYGYTF.

The chain employs TRBV7-6 and TRBJ1-2; the D is unclear. Trimming shortened V by 5 bases and J by 0 bases, and 7 bases separated the two germline ends. The length of the CDR3 is 13 residues. The germline CDR1 and CDR2 sequences are SGHVS and FNYEAQ. CDR3 DNA: TGTGCCAGCAGCCCGGTGACTAACTATGGCTACACCTTC. Residues: CASSPVTNYGYTF.

This chain links TRBV10-3 with TRBJ2-7; D tentatively fits TRBD1 or TRBD2 (5 bases each). Trimming pared 6 bases from V and 1 base from J, leaving 16 bases between. The CDR3 totals 15 residues. In germline, CDR1 is ENHRY, CDR2 SYGVKD. The CDR3, as DNA: TGTGCCATCAGCAGATCCGGGACCCGATCCTACGAGCAGTACTTC. Translating gives CAISRSGTRSYEQYF.

This clone is a singleton in its sample. V is TRBV5-6 and J is TRBJ1-1; no definite D call. The CDR3 is 15 amino acids. Germline CDR1 and CDR2: SGHDT and YYEEEE. Trimming took 0 bases from V and 0 from J, leaving 9 bases between them. This CDR3 is CASSLGIHMNTEAFF. The DNA of the CDR3 is TGTGCCAGCAGCTTGGGGATACACATGAACACTGAAGCTTTCTTT.

This clone was seen only once. The V gene is TRBV5-1, the J gene TRBJ2-7, with no clear D. This CDR3 has 15 amino acids. V gave up 0 bases and J gave up 0 bases, with 10 bases separating them. Germline loops: CDR1 SGHRS, CDR2 YFSETQ. This CDR3 is CASSLVPGISYEQYF. In nucleotides, the CDR3 is TGCGCCAGCAGCTTGGTTCCGGGTATCTCCTACGAGCAGTACTTC.

The chain joins TRBV28 to TRBJ2-1, with TRBD2 identical over 8 bases. CDR1 and CDR2 (germline): MDHEN, SYDVKM. This CDR3 has 17 residues. V dropped 5 bases and J dropped 4; count of bases not matched to a gene: 13. This chain's CDR3 is CASSLQISGDIYNEQFF. CDR3 in DNA: TGTGCCAGCAGTCTCCAAATTAGCGGGGATATTTACAATGAGCAGTTCTTC. The whole variable domain, filled in from reference TRBV28 and TRBJ2-1, reads DVKVTQSSRYLVKRTGEKVFLECVQDMDHENMFWYRQDPGLGLRLIYFSYDVKMKEKGDIPEGYSVSREKKERFSLILESASTNQTSMYLCASSLQISGDIYNEQFFGPGTRLTVL.

This chain uses TRBV7-8 with TRBJ2-1; 9 nucleotides match TRBD2. Germline V gene lookup returns CDR1 SGHVS and CDR2 FQNEAQ. V trimming: 11 bases; J trimming: 4 bases; junction bases outside the gene matches: 6. The CDR3 consists of 13 residues. CDR3 protein: CAGSSGTYNEQFF. CDR3 nucleotides: TGTGCCGGTTCTAGCGGGACATACAATGAGCAGTTCTTC.

CDR3 nucleotide sequence: TGTGCCAGCAGTCCGGGACTAGCTGGATTGGAGCAGTTCTTC. Translation gives CASSPGLAGLEQFF. The J gene is TRBJ2-1, the V gene TRBV27; 9 nucleotides match TRBD2. The germline V gene has CDR1 MNHEY and CDR2 SMNVEV (reference sequence). The ends lost 5 bases at V and 10 bases at J; junction bases unmatched: 9. The CDR3 sequence is 14 residues long.

The chain couples TRBV4-3 to TRBJ2-3; the D is unclear. Trimming left V 11 bases short and J 0 bases short, with 3 bases between. CDR3 length: 10 residues. Germline assignment: CDR1 LGHNA and CDR2 YSLEER. CDR3 DNA: TGCGCCGGAAGCACAGATACGCAGTATTTT. It encodes CAGSTDTQYF.

The gene calls are TRBV5-4 and TRBJ2-2; the match to TRBD1 covers 7 bases. Unmatched junction bases numbered 3, after V lost 4 bases and J lost 3 bases. Germline loops: CDR1 SGHNT, CDR2 YYREEE (reference sequence). The CDR3 is 14 amino acids. This CDR3 reads CASSAGQDTGELFF. In DNA form, the CDR3 reads TGTGCCAGCAGCGCCGGACAGGACACCGGGGAGCTGTTTTTT.

The chain uses TRBV28 and TRBJ1-5, with TRBD1 matching over 8 bases. The germline V gene encodes CDR1 MDHEN and CDR2 SYDVKM. Unmatched junction bases numbered 6, after V lost 6 bases and J lost 8 bases. CDR3 size: 13 residues. CDR3 nucleotide sequence: TGTGCCAGCAGCTTGACAGGGGTGAAGCCCCAGCATTTT. This sequence encodes CASSLTGVKPQHF. The full variable domain, in which reference TRBV28 and TRBJ1-5 provide the parts outside the CDR3, is DVKVTQSSRYLVKRTGEKVFLECVQDMDHENMFWYRQDPGLGLRLIYFSYDVKMKEKGDIPEGYSVSREKKERFSLILESASTNQTSMYLCASSLTGVKPQHFGDGTRLSIL.

The chain employs TRBV19 and TRBJ2-7; TRBD1 aligns across 8 bases. The CDR3 has 15 amino acids. V shed 6 bases, J shed 5 bases, and the junction held 12 bases outside the gene matches. Germline V gene sequence: CDR1 LNHDA, CDR2 SQIVND (reference sequence). CDR3 in DNA: TGTGCCAGTAGCCTCCCCGGACAGGGACCCCACGAGCAGTACTTC. It encodes CASSLPGQGPHEQYF.

This clone came up a few times. The chain couples TRBV18 to TRBJ1-5, with D perhaps TRBD1 (5 bases). V lost 4 bases and J 0 bases, leaving 10 bases between the germline ends. There are 15 residues in the CDR3. CDR1 and CDR2 from the germline V gene are KGHSH and LQKENI. The CDR3 is CASSREQVSNQPQHF. CDR3 DNA sequence: TGTGCCAGCTCACGAGAACAGGTTAGCAATCAGCCCCAGCATTTT.

CDR3 coding DNA: TGCGCCAGCAGTGAAGGACTAGCGGGATACAATGAGCAGTTCTTC. This codes for CASSEGLAGYNEQFF. V gene TRBV10-1 combines with J gene TRBJ2-1, with 12 bases matching TRBD2. This CDR3 is built from 15 residues. Germline-derived CDR1 and CDR2 are WNHNN and SYGVQD (reference sequence). Trimming removed 3 bases from V and 4 bases from J; junction bases left unmatched: 1.

The genes are TRBV9 and TRBJ2-2; tentatively, D is TRBD2 (5 bases). Germline CDR1 is SGDLS and CDR2 is YYNGEE. The CDR3 extends over 17 amino acids. V was trimmed by 0 bases and J by 0 bases, leaving 12 bases between them. The CDR3 DNA sequence: TGTGCCAGCAGCGTAGTTCGACTAAGTTCGAACACCGGGGAGCTGTTTTTT. Translating gives CASSVVRLSSNTGELFF.

This clone showed up just a few times. Other DNA sequences in this specimen translate into the identical CDR3. The rearrangement uses TRBV7-2 and TRBJ2-2; possible D gene TRBD2, 5 bases. The CDR3 is 15 residues long. V lost 0 bases, J lost 0 bases, and 5 bases lay in between. Germline CDR1 is SGHTA and CDR2 is FQGNSA. The CDR3 spells CASSLAGTNTGELFF. The CDR3 bases are TGTGCCAGCAGCTTAGCCGGGACGAACACCGGGGAGCTGTTTTTT.

The chain uses TRBV19 and TRBJ2-1; 12 positions agree with TRBD2. CDR1 and CDR2 (germline): LNHDA, SQIVND (reference sequence). The V segment lost 5 bases and the J segment 6 bases; nucleotides outside the gene matches: 5. The CDR3 contains 15 residues. For the CDR3, the DNA is TGTGCCAGTAGTGCCACTAGCGGGAGGCCCAATGAGCAGTTCTTC. It encodes CASSATSGRPNEQFF.

The chain has TRBV6-6 and TRBJ2-1; 9 nucleotides line up with TRBD2. The CDR3 totals 14 residues. V lost 5 bases to trimming and J lost 4 bases; unmatched junction nucleotides: 3. CDR1 is MNHNY, CDR2 SVGAGI, per germline (reference sequence). In DNA form, the CDR3 reads TGTGCCAGCAGTCCGGGACTAGCATACAATGAGCAGTTCTTC. This sequence encodes CASSPGLAYNEQFF.

The table lists this clone with a count of one. The chain joins TRBV11-2 to TRBJ1-2; no firm D call. The CDR3 is 17 residues long. The V end lost 1 base, the J end lost 0 bases, and 15 bases lay between the germline ends. Germline lookup yields CDR1 SGHAT and CDR2 FQNNGV. The CDR3 sequence is CASSLVLFQKSNYGYTF. CDR3 coding DNA: TGTGCCAGCAGCTTAGTCCTGTTTCAGAAATCTAACTATGGCTACACCTTC.

The chain links TRBV6-6 to TRBJ2-4, with D possibly being TRBD1 or TRBD2 (5 bases each). The V end was cut by 0 bases, the J end by 1 base, with 7 bases between. Germline V lookup: CDR1 MNHNY, CDR2 SVGAGI (reference sequence). The CDR3 extends over 15 amino acids. The CDR3 loop reads CASSYSGVAKNIQYF. The CDR3, as DNA: TGTGCCAGCAGTTACTCGGGGGTGGCCAAAAACATTCAGTACTTC.

The chain has TRBV6-6 and TRBJ1-1; no definite D call. The CDR3 totals 15 residues. Trimming removed 0 bases at V and 1 base at J, with 9 bases between. In germline, CDR1 is MNHNY, CDR2 SVGAGI (reference sequence). In DNA, the CDR3 is TGTGCCAGCAGTTACTCAGACCGGGCGAACACTGAAGCTTTCTTT. Amino acids: CASSYSDRANTEAFF.

The V gene is TRBV4-1, the J gene TRBJ2-3; maybe TRBD2 (6 bases). This CDR3 is 16 amino acids long. Germline V lookup: CDR1 MGHRA, CDR2 YSYEKL. V dropped 3 bases and J dropped 6 bases, with 19 bases sitting between them. The CDR3: CASSQALATLGDTQYF. Written as DNA, the CDR3 is TGCGCCAGCAGCCAGGCTCTAGCGACCCTGGGGGATACGCAGTATTTT.